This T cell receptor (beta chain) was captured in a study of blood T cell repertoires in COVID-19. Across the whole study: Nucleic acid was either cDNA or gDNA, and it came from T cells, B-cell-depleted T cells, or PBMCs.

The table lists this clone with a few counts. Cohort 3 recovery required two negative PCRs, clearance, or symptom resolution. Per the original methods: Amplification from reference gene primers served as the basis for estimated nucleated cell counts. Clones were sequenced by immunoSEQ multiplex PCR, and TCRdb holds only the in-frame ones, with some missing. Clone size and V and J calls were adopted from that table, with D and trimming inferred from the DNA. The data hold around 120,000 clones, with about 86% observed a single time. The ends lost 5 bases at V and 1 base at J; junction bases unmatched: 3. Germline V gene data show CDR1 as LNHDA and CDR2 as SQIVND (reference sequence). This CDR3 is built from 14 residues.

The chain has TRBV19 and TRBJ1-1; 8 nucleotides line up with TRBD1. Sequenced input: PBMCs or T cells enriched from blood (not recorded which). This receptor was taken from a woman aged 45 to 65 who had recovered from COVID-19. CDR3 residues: CASSFGQGNTEAFF. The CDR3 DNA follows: TGTGCCAGTAGTTTTGGACAGGGGAACACTGAAGCTTTCTTT.